Below, 23 T cell receptor beta chains from the same sample are listed, as sequenced in a study of cytomegalovirus exposure and HLA in healthy donors. In the PCR, 60 Vbeta and 13 Jbeta primers were used. Clones were sequenced by immunoSEQ multiplex PCR, and TCRdb holds only the in-frame ones, with some missing. The sample holds over 150,000 clones, roughly 80% seen once. Sequenced: PBMCs. The receptors were gathered from a man younger than 35 in good health and CMV-seronegative.

The rearrangement links TRBV7-8 to TRBJ1-3, with D possibly being TRBD1 (5 bases). Germline V CDR1 and CDR2: SGHVS, FQNEAQ. V lost 2 bases and J 3 bases, leaving 5 bases between the germline ends. The CDR3 contains 13 residues. For the CDR3, the DNA is TGTGCCAGCAGCTTACAGGGTGGAAACACCATATATTTT. Protein sequence: CASSLQGGNTIYF.

The CDR3 nucleotides are TGTGCCAGCAGCTTAGCCCCTAGCGGGAGCTCCTACAATGAGCAGTTCTTC. Protein product: CASSLAPSGSSYNEQFF. The rearrangement uses TRBV7-2 and TRBJ2-1; 10 positions agree with TRBD2. This CDR3 contains 17 residues. The germline V gene encodes CDR1 SGHTA and CDR2 FQGNSA. The V segment lost 0 bases and the J segment 0 bases; nucleotides outside the gene matches: 2.

V usage is TRBV7-3 and J usage is TRBJ1-1, with unresolved D. The CDR3 totals 13 residues. V was pared by 3 bases and J by 2 bases, with 7 bases between. From germline, CDR1 is SGHTA and CDR2 FQGTGA. CDR3 DNA sequence: TGTGCCAGCAGCTTTGACTCAAACACTGAAGCTTTCTTT. This encodes CASSFDSNTEAFF.

This chain joins TRBV5-1 and TRBJ2-3; 13 bases agree with TRBD2. Germline V gene lookup returns CDR1 SGHRS and CDR2 YFSETQ. J gave up 2 bases and V 0 bases, and 3 bases lay outside the gene matches. CDR3 size: 17 residues. CDR3: CASSLGTSGRYTDTQYF. The CDR3 nucleotides read TGCGCCAGCAGCTTGGGGACTAGCGGGAGATACACAGATACGCAGTATTTT.

The chain couples TRBV6-5 to TRBJ1-1; D gene ambiguous. Trimming removed 2 bases at V and 5 bases at J, with 12 bases between. This CDR3 spans 14 amino acids. CDR1 is MNHEY, CDR2 SVGAGI, per germline. The CDR3 DNA reads TGTGCCAGCAGTTACGCGGGATATGGGACTGAAGCTTTCTTT. Protein sequence: CASSYAGYGTEAFF.

The chain has TRBV5-3 and TRBJ2-1; 11 nucleotides agree with TRBD2. TRBV5-3 is annotated as an ORF whose role is uncertain. The CDR3 is 16 amino acids. Germline trimming cut 4 bases from V and 1 base from J; bases unmatched to any gene: 4. The DNA for the CDR3 is TGTGCCAGAAGCCCTGGGACTAGCGGTTCCTACAATGAGCAGTTCTTC. Translated: CARSPGTSGSYNEQFF.

V and J are TRBV9 and TRBJ2-2; 14 bases line up with TRBD2. Trimming took 3 bases from V and 3 from J; bases not matched to a gene: 4. Germline CDR1 reads SGDLS; CDR2 reads YYNGEE. CDR3 length: 17 amino acids. The CDR3 region is CASSEGLAGVYTGELFF. CDR3 bases: TGTGCCAGCAGCGAGGGACTAGCGGGAGTTTACACCGGGGAGCTGTTTTTT.

As regards this clone: The sample carries other DNA sequences with the same CDR3. The chain combines TRBV6-5 with TRBJ2-7, with 7 bases lining up with TRBD1. Germline V lookup: CDR1 MNHEY, CDR2 SVGAGI. Trimming cost V 2 bases and J 2 bases; bases outside gene matches: 3. The CDR3 runs 14 residues. The CDR3 DNA is TGTGCCAGCAGTTACCCGGACAGGCCCTACGAGCAGTACTTC. Protein product: CASSYPDRPYEQYF.

J is TRBJ1-2 and V is TRBV29-1; perhaps TRBD1 as D (5 bases). Germline CDR1 and CDR2: SQVTM and ANQGSEA. V was trimmed by 3 bases and J by 8 bases, leaving 16 bases between them. The length of the CDR3 is 13 residues. The CDR3 spells CSVDSRVVEGYTF. CDR3 DNA: TGCAGCGTTGATTCCAGGGTGGTAGAAGGCTACACCTTC. The complete variable domain, with remaining parts taken from reference TRBV29-1 and TRBJ1-2, reads SAVISQKPSRDICQRGTSLTIQCQVDSQVTMMFWYRQQPGQSLTLIATANQGSEATYESGFVIDKFPISRPNLTFSTLTVSNMSPEDSSIYLCSVDSRVVEGYTFGSGTRLTVV.

Only one count was recorded for this clone. The chain couples TRBV9 to TRBJ2-1; 9 positions match TRBD2. V lost 3 bases to trimming and J lost 2 bases; unmatched junction nucleotides: 6. Germline CDR1 reads SGDLS; CDR2 reads YYNGEE. This CDR3 comprises 16 residues. The CDR3 nucleotides read TGTGCCAGCAGCGCTGGTGCTAGCGGGACCTACAATGAGCAGTTCTTC. Translating gives CASSAGASGTYNEQFF.

V is TRBV9 and J is TRBJ1-5, with TRBD1 as a possible D gene (6 bases). Between the trimmed V and J ends, which lost 5 bases and 0 bases, there was a span of 18 bases. This CDR3 comprises 17 residues. CDR1 and CDR2 (germline): SGDLS, YYNGEE. The CDR3 here is CASRDLDRRYSNQPQHF. The DNA of the CDR3 is TGTGCCAGCAGGGACTTGGACAGAAGATATAGCAATCAGCCCCAGCATTTT.

This sequence joins TRBV5-1 and TRBJ1-1; no clear D. Germline loops: CDR1 SGHRS, CDR2 YFSETQ. The CDR3 consists of 15 residues. V lost 0 bases, J lost 0 bases, and 9 bases lay in between. CDR3: CASSLAPGMNTEAFF. The CDR3 DNA reads as TGCGCCAGCAGCTTGGCCCCGGGGATGAACACTGAAGCTTTCTTT. Drawing the rest from reference TRBV5-1 and TRBJ1-1, the complete variable domain is KAGVTQTPRYLIKTRGQQVTLSCSPISGHRSVSWYQQTPGQGLQFLFEYFSETQRNKGNFPGRFSGRQFSNSRSEMNVSTLELGDSALYLCASSLAPGMNTEAFFGQGTRLTVV.

V and J are TRBV7-9 and TRBJ1-3; D is ambiguous. Germline CDR1 is SEHNR and CDR2 is FQNEAQ (reference sequence). This CDR3 is built from 14 residues. The ends were cut back, 5 bases at V and 4 bases at J, with 12 bases in the middle. As DNA, the CDR3 is TGTGCCAGCAGCGCAGACAAGAGCGGAAACACCATATATTTT. Protein sequence: CASSADKSGNTIYF.

The chain uses TRBV4-1 and TRBJ2-1, with 7 bases aligning to TRBD2. Germline values: CDR1 MGHRA, CDR2 YSYEKL. Trimming at V came to 4 bases and at J to 1 base, leaving 10 bases not matched to a gene. The CDR3 is 17 amino acids. The CDR3 reads CASSPPWASGSYNEQFF. CDR3 nucleotides: TGCGCCAGCAGCCCCCCTTGGGCTAGCGGATCCTACAATGAGCAGTTCTTC.

The V call is TRBV19, the J call TRBJ1-1; D may be TRBD1 (6 bases). The V end lost 6 bases, the J end lost 4 bases, and 15 bases lay between the germline ends. Germline CDR1 and CDR2: LNHDA and SQIVND (reference sequence). This CDR3 spans 14 amino acids. The CDR3 spells CASSLGQRGTEAFF. DNA for the CDR3: TGTGCCAGTAGCCTTGGACAGCGGGGCACTGAAGCTTTCTTT.

The chain joins TRBV7-2 to TRBJ1-2, with D uncertain. The V gene lost 1 base and the J gene lost 2 bases, with 11 bases spanning the gap. CDR3 length: 15 residues. CDR1 SGHTA and CDR2 FQGNSA come from the germline V gene. This chain's CDR3 is CASSLDPTRNYGYTF. In DNA, the CDR3 is TGTGCCAGCAGCTTAGACCCAACACGAAACTATGGCTACACCTTC.

This CDR3 reads CASSLADNYGYTF. In nucleotides, the CDR3 is TGCGCCAGCAGCTTGGCAGATAACTATGGCTACACCTTC. The rearrangement joins TRBV5-1 to TRBJ1-2; D remains ambiguous. CDR1 and CDR2 (germline): SGHRS, YFSETQ. The V end lost 0 bases, the J end lost 1 base, and 4 bases lay between the germline ends. The CDR3 spans 13 residues.

V usage is TRBV30 and J usage is TRBJ1-1; 8 bases map to TRBD1. The V gene's germline CDR1 is GTSNPN and CDR2 SVGIG (reference sequence). The CDR3 spans 14 residues. J was trimmed by 8 bases and V by 3 bases; bases with no gene match: 11. The CDR3 DNA sequence: TGTGCCTGGAGCCCCGGGACAGGACGGAAGGAAGCTTTCTTT. Its translation: CAWSPGTGRKEAFF.

The chain has TRBV6-5 and TRBJ2-6; a weak D match, TRBD1 (6 bases). Germline CDR1 is MNHEY and CDR2 is SVGAGI. This CDR3 is 15 amino acids long. Trimming shortened V by 6 bases and J by 1 base, and 10 bases separated the two germline ends. In DNA, the CDR3 is TGTGCCAGCAGGTTGGGGGCTTCTGGGGCCAACGTCCTGACTTTC. Encoded protein: CASRLGASGANVLTF.

The chain couples TRBV2 to TRBJ2-3, with 11 bases aligning to TRBD1. J lost 4 bases, V lost 6 bases, and 0 bases had no gene match. Germline V lookup: CDR1 SNHLY, CDR2 FYNNEI. The CDR3 sequence is 13 residues long. CDR3 nucleotides: TGTGCCAGCAGGGGACAGGGGGCAGATACGCAGTATTTT. Translation gives CASRGQGADTQYF.

The V and J genes are TRBV5-8 and TRBJ2-5, with D possibly matching TRBD1 (6 bases). Germline CDR1 SGHTS, CDR2 YDEGEE. Between the trimmed V and J ends, which lost 4 bases and 5 bases, there was a span of 15 bases. The CDR3 is 14 amino acids. The CDR3 DNA follows: TGTGCCAGCAGCCCCCGAACAGGGTTGGAGACCCAGTACTTC. Protein: CASSPRTGLETQYF.

The CDR3 is CASSPRDSTRYEQYF. CDR3 in DNA: TGTGCCAGCAGCCCCCGGGACTCGACCAGGTACGAGCAGTACTTC. The chain uses TRBV9 and TRBJ2-7; D might be TRBD2 (6 bases). Germline loops: CDR1 SGDLS, CDR2 YYNGEE. This CDR3 contains 15 residues. V shed 4 bases and J shed 4 bases, with 18 bases lying between them.

The chain combines TRBV30 with TRBJ2-7, with D uncertain. The germline V gene encodes CDR1 GTSNPN and CDR2 SVGIG (reference sequence). V dropped 2 bases and J dropped 2 bases, with 10 bases sitting between them. The CDR3 is made up of 13 amino acids. CDR3 loop: CAWSTGLPYEQYF. In DNA form, the CDR3 reads TGTGCCTGGAGTACTGGGCTCCCCTACGAGCAGTACTTC.